The 9 T cell receptor beta chains presented below share a single source sample, sequenced in a study of T cell responses to AZD1222 COVID-19 vaccine. TCRdb's table, derived via immunoSEQ multiplex PCR, lists solely in-frame clones and lacks some. The profile shows 100,000 to 120,000 clones, roughly 92% of them singletons. The starting material was peripheral blood, obtained 28 days after the second AZD1222 dose. These receptors all stem from an adult who received the AZD1222 COVID-19 vaccine.

V and J are TRBV2 and TRBJ2-2; 8 bases match TRBD2. This CDR3 spans 14 amino acids. Germline CDR1 reads SNHLY; CDR2 reads FYNNEI. Trimming removed 7 bases from V and 5 bases from J; junction bases left unmatched: 6. The CDR3 nucleotides are TGTGCCAGCAACTCCGGGGGGGGAACCGGGGAGCTGTTTTTT. Encoded protein: CASNSGGGTGELFF.

In nucleotides, the CDR3 is TGTGCCACCAGTGATTTAAGCGGGACTCCTCATCAGCCCCAGCATTTT. Protein: CATSDLSGTPHQPQHF. V gene TRBV24-1 combines with J gene TRBJ1-5, with a weak D call TRBD1 (5 bases). Germline V gives CDR1 KGHDR, CDR2 SFDVKD. This CDR3 is 16 amino acids long. V shed 1 base and J shed 5 bases, with 14 bases lying between them.

The chain is built from TRBV6-2 or TRBV6-3 and TRBJ2-2; D may be TRBD2 (6 bases). There are 14 residues in the CDR3. Germline assignment: CDR1 MNHEY and CDR2 SVGEGT. The V and J ends lost 5 bases and 5 bases respectively, with 12 bases between them. CDR3 DNA sequence: TGTGCCAGCAGTAGACTAGTAAGGACCGGGGAGCTGTTTTTT. It encodes CASSRLVRTGELFF.

The chain links TRBV5-4 to TRBJ2-5, with D perhaps TRBD1 or TRBD2 (5 bases each). V was shortened by 2 bases and J by 4 bases, with 15 bases between the two germline ends. The CDR3 is made up of 15 amino acids. Looked up from germline, CDR1 is SGHNT and CDR2 is YYREEE (reference sequence). CDR3: CASSFITGTGETQYF. In nucleotides, the CDR3 is TGTGCCAGCAGCTTTATAACGGGGACCGGAGAGACCCAGTACTTC.

This clone turned up a few times. V is TRBV13 and J is TRBJ1-2, with 8 bases lining up with TRBD1. V lost 5 bases, J lost 7 bases, and 9 bases stayed unmatched. Germline-derived CDR1 and CDR2 are PRHDT and FYEKMQ (reference sequence). The CDR3 runs 14 residues. CDR3 loop: CASSSRTGNSGYTF. CDR3 nucleotide sequence: TGTGCCAGCAGCAGCCGGACAGGGAACAGTGGCTACACCTTC.

This clone was detected a few times. The identical CDR3 is also encoded by other nucleotide sequences in the sample. The chain employs TRBV5-1 and TRBJ1-1, with D uncertain. The V and J ends lost 0 bases and 0 bases respectively, with 12 bases between them. Germline V gives CDR1 SGHRS, CDR2 YFSETQ. The CDR3 is 16 residues long. The CDR3 DNA follows: TGCGCCAGCAGCTTGGGGACGGACGGGCTGAACACTGAAGCTTTCTTT. Translated: CASSLGTDGLNTEAFF. Together with reference TRBV5-1 and TRBJ1-1, the CDR3 gives the full variable domain: KAGVTQTPRYLIKTRGQQVTLSCSPISGHRSVSWYQQTPGQGLQFLFEYFSETQRNKGNFPGRFSGRQFSNSRSEMNVSTLELGDSALYLCASSLGTDGLNTEAFFGQGTRLTVV.

This clone occurred once. V gene TRBV6-1 combines with J gene TRBJ2-5, with 11 bases aligning to TRBD1. The V gene's germline CDR1 is MNHNS and CDR2 SASEGT. The CDR3 has 15 residues. J lost 6 bases, V lost 1 base, and 4 bases had no gene match. CDR3 nucleotide sequence: TGTGCCAGCAGTGAAGTGAGGACAGGGGGCCAGACCCAGTACTTC. Encoded protein: CASSEVRTGGQTQYF.

The chain joins TRBV7-3 to TRBJ2-7; tentative D call: TRBD1 (6 bases). The CDR3 length is 15 residues. V shed 5 bases and J shed 5 bases, with 19 bases lying between them. Germline V gene sequence: CDR1 SGHTA, CDR2 FQGTGA. The CDR3 sequence: CASSRDRAGAHEQYF. For the CDR3, the DNA is TGTGCCAGCAGCCGGGATAGGGCAGGGGCCCACGAGCAGTACTTC. Looking up the rest from reference TRBV7-3 and TRBJ2-7 gives the full variable domain: GAGVSQTPSNKVTEKGKYVELRCDPISGHTALYWYRQSLGQGPEFLIYFQGTGAADDSGLPNDRFFAVRPEGSVSTLKIQRTERGDSAVYLCASSRDRAGAHEQYFGPGTRLTVT.

The chain links TRBV18 to TRBJ1-4; D possibly corresponds to TRBD1 (5 bases). V was cut by 1 base and J by 4 bases, with 7 bases left in between. The V gene's germline CDR1 is KGHSH and CDR2 LQKENI. The CDR3 has 14 residues. The CDR3, as DNA: TGTGCCAGCTCACCACGGGACGGTAATGAAAAACTGTTTTTT. Translated, it gives CASSPRDGNEKLFF.